Described below is a single T cell receptor (beta chain) sequence and its context. Its specificity is not known. The data derive from a study of T cell therapy after organ transplantation. The wider study: T cells were expanded two to three weeks with 30 CMV class I/II epitopes. Whole-study findings and limits: Post-therapy reconstitution appeared to include transferred and endogenous clonotypes.

TCRdb's table, derived via immunoSEQ multiplex PCR, lists solely in-frame clones and lacks some. The sample has tens of thousands of clones, about 94% seen once. This CDR3 has 16 residues. Germline CDR1 is SGHRS and CDR2 is YFSETQ. V lost 1 base and J lost 4, with 17 bases in between. This specimen was CD8+ T cells from blood, taken before autologous CMV-specific T cell therapy. This receptor was obtained from a human patient who had received a solid organ transplant and had CMV disease. This sequence joins TRBV5-1 and TRBJ1-1; D may be TRBD1 (5 bases). Here the CDR3 reads CASSLFGAYASTEAFF. The CDR3 DNA follows: TGCGCCAGCAGCTTGTTCGGGGCTTATGCATCCACTGAAGCTTTCTTT.